One and the same sample provided the 13 T cell receptor beta chains below, sequenced in a study of blood T cell repertoires in COVID-19. The assay was immunoSEQ multiplex PCR, and TCRdb's table has in-frame clones only and misses some. The profile shows 50,000 to 70,000 clones, about 80% of them singletons. Sequenced input: peripheral blood. The receptor set was obtained from a man over 45 with active or convalescent COVID-19.

Concerning this clone: The junction differs from germline at one of its ends, possibly a read error. This sequence joins TRBV19 and TRBJ2-5; possibly TRBD1 for D (6 bases). Germline-derived CDR1 and CDR2 are LNHDA and SQIVND (reference sequence). The CDR3 loop spans 13 amino acids. CDR3 DNA: TGTGCCACTAGTTGGGGGCCCCTGGGGACCCAGTACTTC. Protein product: CATSWGPLGTQYF.

This clone was seen once. The chain couples TRBV30 to TRBJ1-1; 7 nucleotides align to TRBD1. The V gene's germline CDR1 is GTSNPN and CDR2 SVGIG (reference sequence). V lost 5 bases to trimming and J lost 3 bases; unmatched junction nucleotides: 6. This CDR3 contains 13 residues. The CDR3 here is CAWFRQGDTEAFF. CDR3 nucleotides: TGTGCCTGGTTCCGACAGGGAGACACTGAAGCTTTCTTT.

A single count supports this clone. V is TRBV13 and J is TRBJ2-3, with D possibly matching TRBD1 (6 bases). The CDR3 consists of 15 residues. Germline assignment: CDR1 PRHDT and CDR2 FYEKMQ (reference sequence). Trimming removed 5 bases at V and 0 bases at J, with 12 bases between. The CDR3 bases are TGTGCCAGCAGCCCAGGGGAGAGGAGCACAGATACGCAGTATTTT. This encodes CASSPGERSTDTQYF. The variable domain in full, completed from reference TRBV13 and TRBJ2-3, reads AAGVIQSPRHLIKEKRETATLKCYPIPRHDTVYWYQQGPGQDPQFLISFYEKMQSDKGSIPDRFSAQQFSDYHSELNMSSLELGDSALYFCASSPGERSTDTQYFGPGTRLTVL.

This chain uses TRBV7-3 with TRBJ2-2; TRBD2 aligns across 7 bases. Germline trimming cut 5 bases from V and 7 bases from J; bases unmatched to any gene: 10. Germline V gene data show CDR1 as SGHTA and CDR2 as FQGTGA. This CDR3 spans 15 amino acids. The DNA for the CDR3 is TGTGCCAGCAGCCTCGGGGCGGGAGTCGGCGGGGAGCTGTTTTTT. Its protein is CASSLGAGVGGELFF.

On this clone itself: A junction boundary mismatches the germline segment, possibly from a read error. The rearrangement joins TRBV6-1 to TRBJ2-6; D is ambiguous. CDR3 size: 13 residues. Germline V gives CDR1 MNHNS, CDR2 SASEGT. The CDR3 DNA follows: TGTGCCAGCCGTGATATTCGGGCCAACGTCCTGACTTTC. Translating it yields CASRDIRANVLTF.

This chain joins TRBV5-1 and TRBJ1-2, with TRBD1 as a possible D gene (5 bases). Trimming took off 4 bases at V and 0 bases at J, with 16 bases between the two ends. CDR1 is SGHRS, CDR2 YFSETQ, per germline. This CDR3 contains 16 residues. The CDR3 nucleotides read TGCGCCAGCAGCAAAAGGACCGCGACAGCTAACTATGGCTACACCTTC. Translated, it gives CASSKRTATANYGYTF.

This chain uses TRBV7-9 with TRBJ1-2; D unresolved. Trimming stripped 5 bases from V and 0 bases from J, with 10 bases between. This CDR3 contains 14 residues. CDR1 is SEHNR and CDR2 is FQNEAQ in the germline V gene (reference sequence). This chain's CDR3 is CASSPWPANYGYTF. The CDR3 coding sequence is TGTGCCAGCAGCCCCTGGCCCGCTAACTATGGCTACACCTTC.

The rearrangement uses TRBV14 and TRBJ2-7; TRBD2 might be the D (6 bases). Germline assignment: CDR1 SGHDN and CDR2 FVKESK. Trimming stripped 4 bases from V and 3 bases from J, with 13 bases between. The CDR3 sequence is 14 residues long. CDR3 residues: CASSRGGLSYEQYF. Written as DNA, the CDR3 is TGTGCCAGCAGCCGTGGGGGACTTAGCTACGAGCAGTACTTC.

The V call is TRBV12-3 or TRBV12-4, the J call TRBJ1-4, with 7 nucleotides matching TRBD1. V gave up 2 bases and J gave up 7 bases; unmatched junction bases: 1. The CDR3 consists of 13 residues. CDR3 sequence (DNA): TGTGCCAGCAGTTTAAGGACAGGTGAAAAACTGTTTTTT. Its protein product is CASSLRTGEKLFF.

V and J are TRBV18 and TRBJ2-7; 10 bases map to TRBD2. Germline V gene sequence: CDR1 KGHSH, CDR2 LQKENI. V gave up 2 bases and J gave up 5 bases; unmatched junction bases: 6. CDR3 size: 15 residues. Written as DNA, the CDR3 is TGTGCCAGCTCACCAGAAAGCGGGAGGGCGAACGAGCAGTACTTC. Translation: CASSPESGRANEQYF.

This clone was seen a few times. The sample holds other DNA sequences that translate to the same CDR3. The V and J genes are TRBV7-2 and TRBJ2-2; a weak D match, TRBD2 (6 bases). V was cut by 5 bases and J by 1 base, with 11 bases left in between. Germline CDR1 is SGHTA and CDR2 is FQGNSA. The CDR3 runs 15 residues. For the CDR3, the DNA is TGTGCCAGCAGCCCACTGGGACTGAACACCGGGGAGCTGTTTTTT. This gives the protein CASSPLGLNTGELFF.

The rearrangement uses TRBV11-2 and TRBJ1-6; 10 nucleotides align to TRBD1. Per the germline V gene, CDR1 is SGHAT and CDR2 is FQNNGV. V lost 3 bases, J lost 9 bases, and 11 bases stayed unmatched. CDR3 length equals 17 residues. CDR3 coding DNA: TGTGCCAGCAGCTTCCAGAGGGGCGGGACAGGGGTTTCACCCCTCCACTTT. Encoded protein: CASSFQRGGTGVSPLHF.

With regard to this clone: A much larger clone lies a single base off, so this may be a read error. The rearrangement joins TRBV19 to TRBJ1-1; TRBD1 is a possible D gene (6 bases). V was shortened by 11 bases and J by 10 bases, with 23 bases between the two germline ends. The CDR3 has 13 amino acids. The germline V gene has CDR1 LNHDA and CDR2 SQIVND (reference sequence). CDR3 region: CARQVGEGVGAFF. CDR3 in DNA: TGTGCCCGCCAAGTGGGGGAGGGGGTGGGAGCTTTCTTT. The variable domain in full, completed from reference TRBV19 and TRBJ1-1, reads DGGITQSPKYLFRKEGQNVTLSCEQNLNHDAMYWYRQDPGQGLRLIYYSQIVNDFQKGDIAEGYSVSREKKESFPLTVTSAQKNPTAFYLCARQVGEGVGAFFGQGTRLTVV.